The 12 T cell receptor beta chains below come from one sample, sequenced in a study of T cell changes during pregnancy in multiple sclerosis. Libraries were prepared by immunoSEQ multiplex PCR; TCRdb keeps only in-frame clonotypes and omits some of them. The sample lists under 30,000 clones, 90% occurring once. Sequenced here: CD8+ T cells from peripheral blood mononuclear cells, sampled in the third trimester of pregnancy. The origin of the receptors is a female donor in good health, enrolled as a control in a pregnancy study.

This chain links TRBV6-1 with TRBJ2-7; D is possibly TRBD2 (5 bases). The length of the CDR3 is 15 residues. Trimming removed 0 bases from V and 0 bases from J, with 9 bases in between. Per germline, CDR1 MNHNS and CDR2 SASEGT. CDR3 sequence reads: CASSEARDNSYEQYF. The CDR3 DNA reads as TGTGCCAGCAGTGAAGCCCGGGATAACTCCTACGAGCAGTACTTC.

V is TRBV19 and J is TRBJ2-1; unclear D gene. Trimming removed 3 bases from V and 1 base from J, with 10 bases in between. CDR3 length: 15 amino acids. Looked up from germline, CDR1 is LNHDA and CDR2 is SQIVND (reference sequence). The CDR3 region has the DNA TGTGCCAGTAGTATGGCTAGTCGGTCCTACAATGAGCAGTTCTTC. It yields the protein CASSMASRSYNEQFF.

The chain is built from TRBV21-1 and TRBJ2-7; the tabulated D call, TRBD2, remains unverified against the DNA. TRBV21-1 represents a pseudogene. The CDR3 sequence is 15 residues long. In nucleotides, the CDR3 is TGTGCCAGCAGCAAAGGGGATAGCGACTCCTACGAGCAGTACTTC. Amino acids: CASSKGDSDSYEQYF.

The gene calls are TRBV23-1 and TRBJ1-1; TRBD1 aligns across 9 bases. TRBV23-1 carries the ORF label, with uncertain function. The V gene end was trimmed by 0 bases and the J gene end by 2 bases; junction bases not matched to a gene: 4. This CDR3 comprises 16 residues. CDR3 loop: CASSQSWDRVNTEAFF. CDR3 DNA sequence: TGCGCCAGCAGTCAATCGTGGGACAGGGTAAACACTGAAGCTTTCTTT.

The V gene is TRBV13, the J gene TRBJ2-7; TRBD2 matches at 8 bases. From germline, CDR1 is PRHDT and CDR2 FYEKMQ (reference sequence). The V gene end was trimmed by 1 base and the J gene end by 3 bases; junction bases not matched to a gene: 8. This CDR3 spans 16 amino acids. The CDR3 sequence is CASSLVGVSGVYEQYF. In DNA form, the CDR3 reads TGTGCCAGCAGCTTAGTGGGGGTTAGCGGGGTCTACGAGCAGTACTTC.

The CDR3 bases are TGTGCCAGCAGTTACATGGCAGGGGGCCACGAGCAGTACTTC. This encodes CASSYMAGGHEQYF. V is TRBV6-5 and J is TRBJ2-7, with TRBD1 matching 8 bases. The germline CDR1 and CDR2 sequences are MNHEY and SVGAGI. The CDR3 contains 14 residues. After removal of 2 bases from V and 5 bases from J, the junction contained 5 bases not matched to a gene.

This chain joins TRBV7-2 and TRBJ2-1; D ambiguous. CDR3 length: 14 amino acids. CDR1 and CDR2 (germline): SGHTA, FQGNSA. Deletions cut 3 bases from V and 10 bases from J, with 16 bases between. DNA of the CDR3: TGTGCCAGCAGCTTCAGTCCTGGCCGAAGAGAGCAGTTCTTC. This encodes CASSFSPGRREQFF.

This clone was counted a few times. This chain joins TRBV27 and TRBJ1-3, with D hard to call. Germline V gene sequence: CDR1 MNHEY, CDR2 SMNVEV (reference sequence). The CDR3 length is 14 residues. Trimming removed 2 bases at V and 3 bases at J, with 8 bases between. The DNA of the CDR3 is TGTGCCAGCAGTTTAACCGTGCGTGGAAACACCATATATTTT. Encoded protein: CASSLTVRGNTIYF.

CDR3 sequence (DNA): TGTGCCAGCAGCCTACAGGGAGCGTCCCACTACGAGCAGTACTTC. Protein sequence: CASSLQGASHYEQYF. The rearrangement links TRBV27 to TRBJ2-7, with D maybe TRBD1 (6 bases). The CDR3 extends over 15 amino acids. The germline V gene encodes CDR1 MNHEY and CDR2 SMNVEV (reference sequence). The V and J ends lost 6 bases and 3 bases respectively, with 18 bases between them.

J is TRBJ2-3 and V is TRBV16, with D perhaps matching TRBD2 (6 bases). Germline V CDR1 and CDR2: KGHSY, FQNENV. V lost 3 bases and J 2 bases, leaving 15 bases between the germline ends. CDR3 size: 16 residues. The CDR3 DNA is TGTGCCAGCAGCCAGTCTTTACTAGCAGTCACAGATACGCAGTATTTT. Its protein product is CASSQSLLAVTDTQYF.

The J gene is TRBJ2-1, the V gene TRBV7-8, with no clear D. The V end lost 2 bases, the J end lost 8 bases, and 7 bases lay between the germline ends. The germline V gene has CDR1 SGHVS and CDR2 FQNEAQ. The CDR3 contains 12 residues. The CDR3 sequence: CASSLRSDEQFF. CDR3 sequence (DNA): TGTGCCAGCAGCTTACGTTCGGATGAGCAGTTCTTC.

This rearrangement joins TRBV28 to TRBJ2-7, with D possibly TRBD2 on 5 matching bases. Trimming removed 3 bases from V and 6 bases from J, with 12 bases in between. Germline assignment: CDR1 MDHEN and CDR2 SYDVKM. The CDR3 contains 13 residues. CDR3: CASSFIRGAEQYF. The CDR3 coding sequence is TGTGCCAGCAGTTTCATTCGGGGTGCCGAGCAGTACTTC.